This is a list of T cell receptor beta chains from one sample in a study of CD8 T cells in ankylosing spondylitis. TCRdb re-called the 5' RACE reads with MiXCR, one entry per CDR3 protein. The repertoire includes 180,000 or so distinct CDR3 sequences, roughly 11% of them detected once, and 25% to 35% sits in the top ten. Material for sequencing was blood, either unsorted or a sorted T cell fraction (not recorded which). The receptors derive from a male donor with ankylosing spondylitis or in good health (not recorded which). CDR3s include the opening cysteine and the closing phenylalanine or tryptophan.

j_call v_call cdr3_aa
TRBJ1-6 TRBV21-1 CASSMGGVPYGLGSPLHF
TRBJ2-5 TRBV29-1 CSVDSFNSQETQYF
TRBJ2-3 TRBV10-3 CAINGETDTQYF
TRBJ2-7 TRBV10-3 CAIKGDSREQYF
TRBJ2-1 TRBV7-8 CASSSGLPMKQFF
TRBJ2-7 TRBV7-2 CASSSPSGAYEQYF
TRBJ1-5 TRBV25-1 CASSEWDQPQHF
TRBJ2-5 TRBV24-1 CATSDFQLAGSQETQYF
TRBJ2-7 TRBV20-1 CSLRSGSGAYEQYF
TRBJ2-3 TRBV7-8 CASSPLAGLTDTQYF
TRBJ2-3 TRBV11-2 CASSQLAGGTDTQYF